This passage covers 16 T cell receptor beta chains from one sample sequenced in a study of OX40 agonist ivuxolimab in advanced cancers. Assay used: immunoSEQ multiplex PCR; TCRdb lists only in-frame clones, some missing. The sample lists under 90,000 clones; nearly 90% were seen once. The specimen comprised CD4+ or CD8+ T cells sorted from blood, sampled in a trial of the OX40 agonist ivuxolimab. These receptors came from an adult with an advanced solid tumor such as melanoma, head and neck, liver or kidney cancer.

The chain links TRBV19 to TRBJ2-7; D could derive from TRBD1 or TRBD2 (5 bases each). Trimming stripped 4 bases from V and 2 bases from J, with 12 bases between. The V gene's germline CDR1 is LNHDA and CDR2 SQIVND (reference sequence). This CDR3 contains 14 residues. DNA of the CDR3: TGTGCCAGTAGTACCGGGACGCAAACCTACGAGCAGTACTTC. It is translated as CASSTGTQTYEQYF. Based on the CDR3 plus reference TRBV19 and TRBJ2-7, the full variable domain is DGGITQSPKYLFRKEGQNVTLSCEQNLNHDAMYWYRQDPGQGLRLIYYSQIVNDFQKGDIAEGYSVSREKKESFPLTVTSAQKNPTAFYLCASSTGTQTYEQYFGPGTRLTVT.

This clone showed up just once. In DNA form, the CDR3 reads TGTGCCAGCAGCTTATCCTACAATGAGCAGTTCTTC. Translated: CASSLSYNEQFF. The V gene is TRBV7-9, the J gene TRBJ2-1; D gene unclear. The CDR3 spans 12 residues. Germline lookup yields CDR1 SEHNR and CDR2 FQNEAQ (reference sequence). Deletions cut 2 bases from V and 1 base from J, with 0 bases between.

The rearrangement joins TRBV5-1 to TRBJ2-5; 10 bases line up with TRBD2. This CDR3 spans 20 amino acids. J lost 0 bases, V lost 0 bases, and 14 bases had no gene match. Germline assignment: CDR1 SGHRS and CDR2 YFSETQ. The CDR3 spells CASSLGGSSGGPHYQETQYF. The CDR3, as DNA: TGCGCCAGCAGCTTGGGTGGGTCTAGCGGGGGCCCGCACTACCAAGAGACCCAGTACTTC.

V is TRBV30 and J is TRBJ2-7, with D perhaps matching TRBD1 or TRBD2 (5 bases each). Germline-derived CDR1 and CDR2 are GTSNPN and SVGIG (reference sequence). This CDR3 comprises 15 residues. V dropped 5 bases and J dropped 6 bases, with 23 bases sitting between them. The CDR3 sequence is CAWAGHRDGLIEQYF. DNA for the CDR3: TGTGCCTGGGCGGGCCACCGGGACGGATTAATCGAGCAGTACTTC.

This clone was picked up one time. The chain uses TRBV28 and TRBJ1-1; D is ambiguous. The CDR3 is 13 amino acids. Trimming took off 7 bases at V and 4 bases at J, with 13 bases between the two ends. The germline gives CDR1 MDHEN, CDR2 SYDVKM. DNA for the CDR3: TGTGCCAGCACGTCCCCTTGGGGCACTGAAGCTTTCTTT. This sequence encodes CASTSPWGTEAFF.

This chain links TRBV29-1 with TRBJ1-2, with 7 bases aligning to TRBD1. Germline-derived CDR1 and CDR2 are SQVTM and ANQGSEA. V shed 7 bases, J shed 4 bases, and the junction held 9 bases outside the gene matches. The CDR3 has 13 amino acids. The CDR3 DNA is TGCAGCGGACGTACAGGGGCTGGCTATGGCTACACCTTC. Encoded protein: CSGRTGAGYGYTF. The whole variable domain, filled in from reference TRBV29-1 and TRBJ1-2, reads SAVISQKPSRDICQRGTSLTIQCQVDSQVTMMFWYRQQPGQSLTLIATANQGSEATYESGFVIDKFPISRPNLTFSTLTVSNMSPEDSSIYLCSGRTGAGYGYTFGSGTRLTVV.

This sequence joins TRBV11-3 and TRBJ2-7; D perhaps matches TRBD2 (5 bases). V lost 0 bases and J lost 7, with 13 bases in between. The CDR3 runs to 14 residues. The germline gives CDR1 SGHNT, CDR2 YENEEA. CDR3 protein: CASSLDSAAPEQYF. The CDR3 region has the DNA TGTGCCAGCAGCTTAGATAGCGCGGCCCCGGAGCAGTACTTC.

This clone occurred once. The chain links TRBV19 to TRBJ2-2; D remains unclear. The germline V and J ends were trimmed by 2 bases and 4 bases, with 8 bases remaining between them. CDR1 LNHDA and CDR2 SQIVND come from the germline V gene (reference sequence). This CDR3 is built from 14 residues. The CDR3 reads CASSIRVGTGELFF. The CDR3 bases are TGTGCCAGTAGTATACGCGTCGGCACCGGGGAGCTGTTTTTT.

This chain joins TRBV11-2 and TRBJ2-2, with D hard to call. CDR3 length: 13 residues. Trimming took 5 bases from V and 5 from J, leaving 9 bases between them. Germline V gene lookup returns CDR1 SGHAT and CDR2 FQNNGV. CDR3 DNA: TGTGCCAGCAGCCGTGATCGAACCGGGGAGCTGTTTTTT. Amino acid sequence: CASSRDRTGELFF.

This chain links TRBV6-1 with TRBJ2-3; TRBD2 matches at 8 bases. CDR3 length: 17 amino acids. Germline V gene lookup returns CDR1 MNHNS and CDR2 SASEGT. The trim removed 1 base at V and 0 bases at J, leaving 6 bases unmatched. CDR3 region: CASSEVAGGVSTDTQYF. The CDR3 DNA reads as TGTGCCAGCAGTGAAGTCGCCGGGGGGGTGAGCACAGATACGCAGTATTTT.

Turning to this clone: The germline gene is not matched at one end of the junction; a read error may be the cause. The chain is built from TRBV7-7 and TRBJ2-1; a possible D gene is TRBD2 (6 bases). Germline V gives CDR1 SSHAT, CDR2 FNYEAQ (reference sequence). The CDR3 has 14 residues. The CDR3 DNA follows: TGTGCTAGCAGCTTAGAACTAGCTGGGAATGAGCAGTTCTTC. Protein: CASSLELAGNEQFF.

The chain links TRBV6-6 to TRBJ2-7; 10 bases agree with TRBD2. CDR3 length: 16 residues. Germline V gene data show CDR1 as MNHNY and CDR2 as SVGAGI (reference sequence). V shed 2 bases, J shed 7 bases, and the junction held 11 bases outside the gene matches. This chain's CDR3 is CASSYPTRGLAKEQYF. The DNA for the CDR3 is TGTGCCAGCAGTTACCCCACCCGGGGACTAGCGAAGGAGCAGTACTTC.

The gene calls are TRBV7-8 and TRBJ1-5; the D gene is possibly TRBD1 (6 bases). Germline V CDR1 and CDR2: SGHVS, FQNEAQ. V was pared by 5 bases and J by 2 bases, with 16 bases between. The CDR3 runs 16 residues. The CDR3 coding sequence is TGTGCCAGCAGCCGCTCGGGGGCTACGGGCAATCAGCCCCAGCATTTT. It codes for CASSRSGATGNQPQHF.

This clone showed up just once. The chain is built from TRBV9 and TRBJ2-2, with TRBD1 as a possible D gene (6 bases). V dropped 3 bases and J dropped 3 bases, with 9 bases sitting between them. CDR1 and CDR2 from the germline V gene are SGDLS and YYNGEE. The CDR3 length is 14 residues. The DNA for the CDR3 is TGTGCCAGCAGCGACCGACAGGACACCGGGGAGCTGTTTTTT. It codes for CASSDRQDTGELFF. Using reference TRBV9 and TRBJ2-2 for the parts outside the CDR3, the full variable domain is DSGVTQTPKHLITATGQRVTLRCSPRSGDLSVYWYQQSLDQGLQFLIQYYNGEERAKGNILERFSAQQFPDLHSELNLSSLELGDSALYFCASSDRQDTGELFFGEGSRLTVL.

The chain has TRBV18 and TRBJ2-6, with D unresolved. This CDR3 contains 16 residues. V was cut by 3 bases and J by 0 bases, with 9 bases left in between. CDR1 KGHSH and CDR2 LQKENI come from the germline V gene. CDR3 region: CASSPTQNSGANVLTF. The CDR3, as DNA: TGTGCCAGCTCACCCACACAGAACTCTGGGGCCAACGTCCTGACTTTC.

The J gene is TRBJ1-1, the V gene TRBV4-2; 8 nucleotides line up with TRBD1. Germline CDR1 is LGHNA and CDR2 is YNFKEQ. Losses at the gene ends were 5 bases for V and 0 bases for J; bases not matched to a gene: 14. The CDR3 covers 18 residues. CDR3 sequence reads: CASSNFQGAREVNTEAFF. The CDR3 DNA reads TGTGCCAGCAGCAATTTCCAGGGGGCGCGAGAAGTGAACACTGAAGCTTTCTTT.